The 31 T cell receptor beta chains in this list originate from one sample, sequenced in a study of cytomegalovirus exposure and HLA in healthy donors. PCR employed 60 Vbeta and 13 Jbeta primers. Data came from immunoSEQ multiplex PCR; TCRdb stores just in-frame clones and leaves some out. The table shows 120,000 or so clones, with approximately 80% occurring only once. The sample was PBMCs. The receptors stem from a man aged 25-45 years in good health and CMV-seropositive.

V gene TRBV7-3 combines with J gene TRBJ2-7; D is undetermined. This CDR3 is built from 12 residues. Germline V gives CDR1 SGHTA, CDR2 FQGTGA. V shed 2 bases and J shed 1 base, with 3 bases lying between them. The CDR3 coding sequence is TGTGCCAGCAGCTTACCATCCTACGAGCAGTACTTC. Translation: CASSLPSYEQYF.

The V gene is TRBV9, the J gene TRBJ2-1; 10 bases map to TRBD2. Germline CDR1 is SGDLS and CDR2 is YYNGEE. The CDR3 is 17 residues long. Trimming at V came to 3 bases and at J to 2 bases, leaving 8 bases not matched to a gene. As DNA, the CDR3 is TGTGCCAGCAGCGGCCGTAGCGGGGGGTACGCCTACAATGAGCAGTTCTTC. Amino acid sequence: CASSGRSGGYAYNEQFF.

The V gene is TRBV28, the J gene TRBJ1-2; no firm D call. The CDR3 is 12 amino acids. V lost 6 bases and J lost 1, with 6 bases in between. Looked up from germline, CDR1 is MDHEN and CDR2 is SYDVKM. CDR3 DNA: TGTGCCAGCAGACTAAGTAACTATGGCTACACCTTC. Its protein product is CASRLSNYGYTF.

The CDR3 DNA follows: TGCGCCAGCAGCCTAACCGACAGGGGGATAGACGAGCAGTACTTC. It codes for CASSLTDRGIDEQYF. The rearrangement joins TRBV5-1 to TRBJ2-7, with TRBD1 matching 9 bases. Germline CDR1 is SGHRS and CDR2 is YFSETQ. V dropped 4 bases and J dropped 5; count of bases not matched to a gene: 10. The CDR3 is 15 amino acids.

The chain employs TRBV4-1 and TRBJ2-3; 9 nucleotides line up with TRBD1. In germline, CDR1 is MGHRA, CDR2 YSYEKL. Trimming cost V 3 bases and J 7 bases; bases outside gene matches: 11. The length of the CDR3 is 16 residues. The DNA for the CDR3 is TGCGCCAGCAGCCACTTGGGGACAGGGAAAGGAAATACGCAGTATTTT. Translated: CASSHLGTGKGNTQYF.

The sample holds a few counts of this clone. This chain links TRBV7-8 with TRBJ2-1; 11 positions match TRBD2. The CDR3 consists of 17 residues. V dropped 5 bases and J dropped 1; count of bases not matched to a gene: 7. The germline CDR1 and CDR2 sequences are SGHVS and FQNEAQ. The CDR3 region has the DNA TGTGCCAGCAGCAGAACTAGCGGGGGAGGGTCCTACAATGAGCAGTTCTTC. Protein: CASSRTSGGGSYNEQFF.

The chain combines TRBV5-1 with TRBJ1-1; no firm D call. The germline V and J ends were trimmed by 0 bases and 6 bases, with 15 bases remaining between them. The germline CDR1 and CDR2 sequences are SGHRS and YFSETQ. The CDR3 totals 15 residues. CDR3 amino acids: CASSLDPGMSAEAFF. CDR3 sequence (DNA): TGCGCCAGCAGCTTGGATCCGGGTATGAGCGCTGAAGCTTTCTTT.

The rearrangement joins TRBV7-2 to TRBJ2-1, with D tentatively TRBD2 (6 bases). Trimming shortened V by 2 bases and J by 0 bases, and 14 bases separated the two germline ends. Germline V gene lookup returns CDR1 SGHTA and CDR2 FQGNSA. This CDR3 region has 17 residues. Here the CDR3 reads CASSLRGRGSSYNEQFF. CDR3 bases: TGTGCCAGCAGCTTAAGGGGCCGGGGGAGCTCCTACAATGAGCAGTTCTTC.

This sequence joins TRBV5-1 and TRBJ2-1, with D unclear. CDR1 and CDR2 (germline): SGHRS, YFSETQ. Between the trimmed V and J ends, which lost 4 bases and 9 bases, there was a span of 8 bases. The CDR3 totals 11 residues. DNA of the CDR3: TGCGCCAGCAGCACCCGAGGTGAGCAGTTCTTC. Its translation is CASSTRGEQFF.

The chain employs TRBV6-1 and TRBJ1-1; 8 nucleotides agree with TRBD1. This CDR3 comprises 13 residues. With V trimmed by 5 bases and J by 4 bases, 3 bases remained unmatched. Looked up from germline, CDR1 is MNHNS and CDR2 is SASEGT. The CDR3 here is CASSSTGATEAFF. In DNA, the CDR3 is TGTGCCAGCAGTTCGACAGGGGCCACTGAAGCTTTCTTT.

This chain links TRBV5-1 with TRBJ2-5, with 7 bases lining up with TRBD1. V dropped 4 bases and J dropped 4; count of bases not matched to a gene: 7. Germline CDR1 is SGHRS and CDR2 is YFSETQ. There are 14 residues in the CDR3. The CDR3 protein is CASSDAGTVETQYF. The DNA of the CDR3 is TGCGCCAGCAGCGACGCTGGGACAGTAGAGACCCAGTACTTC.

The chain combines TRBV4-2 with TRBJ1-2; D is uncertain. CDR1 is LGHNA and CDR2 is YNFKEQ in the germline V gene. The length of the CDR3 is 15 residues. V lost 0 bases to trimming and J lost 8 bases, with 16 bases between them. The CDR3 loop is CASSQESGRGRGYTF. In DNA, the CDR3 is TGTGCCAGCAGCCAAGAGTCAGGTCGGGGAAGAGGCTACACCTTC.

This chain uses TRBV13 with TRBJ1-5; no clear D. Trimming took 2 bases from V and 0 from J, leaving 11 bases between them. The CDR3 is 16 residues long. Germline CDR1 and CDR2: PRHDT and FYEKMQ (reference sequence). The chain's CDR3 is CASSLRGSYSNQPQHF. For the CDR3, the DNA is TGTGCCAGCAGCTTAAGAGGGAGTTATAGCAATCAGCCCCAGCATTTT.

The V call is TRBV18, the J call TRBJ2-7, with D hard to call. Per the germline V gene, CDR1 is KGHSH and CDR2 is LQKENI. The V and J ends lost 3 bases and 2 bases respectively, with 14 bases between them. This CDR3 contains 15 residues. The CDR3 region has the DNA TGTGCCAGCTCACCGACACCAAAGCCACCCTACGAGCAGTACTTC. Its translation: CASSPTPKPPYEQYF.

The V call is TRBV19, the J call TRBJ2-1, with a tentative D call TRBD1 (6 bases). The V and J ends lost 5 bases and 2 bases respectively, with 7 bases between them. CDR1 and CDR2 (germline): LNHDA, SQIVND (reference sequence). The CDR3 is 13 residues long. The CDR3 sequence: CASSWDTYNEQFF. CDR3 DNA: TGTGCCAGTAGTTGGGACACCTACAATGAGCAGTTCTTC.

The count of this clone is one. The chain links TRBV12-5 to TRBJ1-4; D may be TRBD1 (6 bases). The CDR3 sequence is 15 residues long. From germline, CDR1 is LGHNT and CDR2 FRNRAP. V shed 6 bases and J shed 4 bases, with 15 bases lying between them. The CDR3 DNA reads as TGTGCTAGTGGGTTTACAGGGAGAGATAATGAAAAACTGTTTTTT. Residues: CASGFTGRDNEKLFF. Combining the CDR3 with reference TRBV12-5 and TRBJ1-4 gives the whole variable domain DARVTQTPRHKVTEMGQEVTMRCQPILGHNTVFWYRQTMMQGLELLAYFRNRAPLDDSGMPKDRFSAEMPDATLATLKIQPSEPRDSAVYFCASGFTGRDNEKLFFGSGTQLSVL.

This sequence joins TRBV5-5 and TRBJ1-2; the D is unclear. The CDR3 has 13 residues. The germline V gene encodes CDR1 SGHKS and CDR2 YYEKEE (reference sequence). Trimming cost V 4 bases and J 8 bases, with 15 bases left between them. DNA of the CDR3: TGTGCCAGCAGCCCTATTGGTGCGGGCGGCTACACCTTC. Protein sequence: CASSPIGAGGYTF.

The chain links TRBV29-1 to TRBJ2-7; 7 bases agree with TRBD1. Germline-derived CDR1 and CDR2 are SQVTM and ANQGSEA. V gave up 7 bases and J gave up 2 bases; unmatched junction bases: 5. The CDR3 totals 12 residues. CDR3 region: CSAGQATYEQYF. The CDR3 region has the DNA TGCAGCGCAGGACAGGCAACCTACGAGCAGTACTTC.

V and J are TRBV29-1 and TRBJ2-5; 12 bases are shared with TRBD1. The CDR3 loop spans 14 amino acids. Looked up from germline, CDR1 is SQVTM and CDR2 is ANQGSEA. The V gene end was trimmed by 3 bases and the J gene end by 5 bases; junction bases not matched to a gene: 4. This CDR3 is CSVDGTGGVETQYF. The CDR3 bases are TGCAGCGTTGATGGGACAGGGGGCGTGGAGACCCAGTACTTC.

V usage is TRBV7-3 and J usage is TRBJ2-5, with TRBD2 matching 7 bases. CDR1 is SGHTA and CDR2 is FQGTGA in the germline V gene. The J segment lost 2 bases and the V segment lost 5 bases, leaving 8 bases of the junction unmatched. The CDR3 covers 15 residues. As DNA, the CDR3 is TGTGCCAGCAGCCGTGGTGTGGGGGGGCAAGAGACCCAGTACTTC. Its protein is CASSRGVGGQETQYF. Looking up the rest from reference TRBV7-3 and TRBJ2-5 gives the full variable domain: GAGVSQTPSNKVTEKGKYVELRCDPISGHTALYWYRQSLGQGPEFLIYFQGTGAADDSGLPNDRFFAVRPEGSVSTLKIQRTERGDSAVYLCASSRGVGGQETQYFGPGTRLLVL.

The chain is built from TRBV4-1 and TRBJ1-3; unclear D gene. Germline V gene data show CDR1 as MGHRA and CDR2 as YSYEKL. The CDR3 contains 18 residues. Trimming took 2 bases from V and 1 from J, leaving 18 bases between them. DNA for the CDR3: TGCGCCAGCAGCCAATCCCGTTTGCGTGCTCTGTCTGGAAACACCATATATTTT. This encodes CASSQSRLRALSGNTIYF.

The chain carries TRBV18 and TRBJ1-6, with a weak D call TRBD1 (5 bases). CDR3 length: 15 residues. The V gene's germline CDR1 is KGHSH and CDR2 LQKENI. Trimming cost V 3 bases and J 5 bases, with 11 bases left between them. CDR3 in amino acids: CASSPDQGNNSPLHF. The CDR3, as DNA: TGTGCCAGCTCACCGGATCAGGGTAATAATTCACCCCTCCACTTT.

The chain is built from TRBV5-6 and TRBJ2-7; tentative D call: TRBD1 (6 bases). Trimming cost V 4 bases and J 2 bases, with 13 bases left between them. The CDR3 covers 14 residues. Germline assignment: CDR1 SGHDT and CDR2 YYEEEE. In DNA, the CDR3 is TGTGCCAGCAGCCCGGAACAGGGTACCTACGAGCAGTACTTC. This codes for CASSPEQGTYEQYF.

The chain uses TRBV13 and TRBJ2-7; 7 bases map to TRBD2. This CDR3 spans 17 amino acids. CDR1 is PRHDT and CDR2 is FYEKMQ in the germline V gene (reference sequence). V shed 7 bases and J 2 bases; nucleotides not matched to a gene: 17. Here the CDR3 DNA reads TGTGCCAGCACTCAGACCAGACTAGCTGCTACACCCTACGAGCAGTACTTC. Translation gives CASTQTRLAATPYEQYF.

V gene TRBV10-1 combines with J gene TRBJ1-4, with D possibly matching TRBD1 (5 bases). Germline CDR1 reads WNHNN; CDR2 reads SYGVQD (reference sequence). This CDR3 is 15 amino acids long. V was trimmed by 6 bases and J by 0 bases, leaving 11 bases between them. The CDR3: CASSPDRATNEKLFF. The CDR3 bases are TGCGCCAGCAGCCCTGACAGAGCAACTAATGAAAAACTGTTTTTT.

CDR3 loop: CASSEGGGDQPQHF. In nucleotides, the CDR3 is TGTGCCAGCAGTGAGGGGGGGGGTGACCAGCCCCAGCATTTT. The V gene is TRBV6-1, the J gene TRBJ1-5, with D possibly TRBD1 on 5 matching bases. This CDR3 region has 14 residues. Trimming shortened V by 3 bases and J by 7 bases, and 13 bases separated the two germline ends. The germline gives CDR1 MNHNS, CDR2 SASEGT.

J is TRBJ1-1 and V is TRBV6-6; 11 bases fit TRBD1. The CDR3 totals 13 residues. The germline gives CDR1 MNHNY, CDR2 SVGAGI (reference sequence). The V and J ends lost 6 bases and 3 bases, in that order; junction bases with no gene match: 0. The DNA of the CDR3 is TGTGCCAGCAGGGGACAGGGGGACACTGAAGCTTTCTTT. Its protein product is CASRGQGDTEAFF.

The V and J genes are TRBV7-6 and TRBJ1-6, with 7 positions matching TRBD1. V was pared by 0 bases and J by 9 bases, with 8 bases of the junction left unmatched. Germline loops: CDR1 SGHVS, CDR2 FNYEAQ. This CDR3 is built from 16 residues. CDR3: CASSLAGAGGGSPLHF. DNA for the CDR3: TGTGCCAGCAGCTTAGCGGGTGCAGGGGGAGGTTCACCCCTCCACTTT.

The rearrangement links TRBV6-5 to TRBJ1-2; 9 bases agree with TRBD1. The CDR3 has 15 residues. Germline lookup yields CDR1 MNHEY and CDR2 SVGAGI. The V and J ends lost 6 bases and 4 bases, in that order; junction bases with no gene match: 9. This CDR3 reads CASRPWDRVRYGYTF. CDR3 DNA sequence: TGTGCCAGCAGACCCTGGGACAGGGTTCGCTATGGCTACACCTTC.

This chain joins TRBV7-2 and TRBJ1-1, with D uncertain. CDR1 is SGHTA, CDR2 FQGNSA, per germline. The CDR3 loop spans 15 amino acids. The germline V and J ends were trimmed by 0 bases and 1 base, with 9 bases remaining between them. The CDR3 reads CASSLASGRNTEAFF. The CDR3 DNA sequence: TGTGCCAGCAGCTTAGCGTCAGGTCGGAACACTGAAGCTTTCTTT.

This chain uses TRBV13 with TRBJ2-3, with 12 bases that match TRBD2. This CDR3 spans 17 amino acids. Trimming removed 0 bases from V and 2 bases from J; junction bases left unmatched: 3. In germline, CDR1 is PRHDT, CDR2 FYEKMQ (reference sequence). The CDR3 is CASSLGTSGGLTDTQYF. CDR3 coding DNA: TGTGCCAGCAGCTTAGGGACTAGCGGGGGACTCACAGATACGCAGTATTTT. Full variable domain (remainder filled in from reference TRBV13 and TRBJ2-3): AAGVIQSPRHLIKEKRETATLKCYPIPRHDTVYWYQQGPGQDPQFLISFYEKMQSDKGSIPDRFSAQQFSDYHSELNMSSLELGDSALYFCASSLGTSGGLTDTQYFGPGTRLTVL.